This T cell receptor beta chain was captured by sequencing in a study of monozygotic twins with inflammatory bowel disease. One entry per CDR3 protein, without DNA, is what TCRdb gives after re-calling the 5' RACE reads. The table gives 150,000 or so distinct CDR3 sequences; the top ten clones make up roughly 7.4% of it. Notes on the study in general: The results supported no single strong signal or clonotype associated with IBD.

Of note for this clonotype: What it binds is unknown.

The germline V gene has CDR1 MNHEY and CDR2 SVGAGI. The CDR3 sequence is 14 residues long. Sequences were obtained from blood. V usage is TRBV6-5 and J usage is TRBJ1-1; without DNA, the TCRdb call of TRBD1 cannot be checked. This TCR came from a human donor with ulcerative colitis or Crohn's disease, or a healthy co-twin of an affected twin (not recorded which). The chain's CDR3 is CASSWGSLNTEAFF.